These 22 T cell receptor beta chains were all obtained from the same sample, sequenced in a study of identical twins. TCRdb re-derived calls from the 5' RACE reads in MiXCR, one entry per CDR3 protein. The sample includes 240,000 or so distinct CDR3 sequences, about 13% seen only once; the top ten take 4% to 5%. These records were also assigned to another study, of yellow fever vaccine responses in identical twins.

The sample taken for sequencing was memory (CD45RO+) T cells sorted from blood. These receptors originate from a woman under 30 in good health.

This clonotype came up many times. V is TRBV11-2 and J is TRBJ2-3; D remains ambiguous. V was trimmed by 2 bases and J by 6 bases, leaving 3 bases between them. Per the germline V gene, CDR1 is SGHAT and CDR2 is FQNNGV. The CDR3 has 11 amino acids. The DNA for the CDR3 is TGTGCCAGCAGCTTACTGGATACGCAGTATTTT. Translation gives CASSLLDTQYF.

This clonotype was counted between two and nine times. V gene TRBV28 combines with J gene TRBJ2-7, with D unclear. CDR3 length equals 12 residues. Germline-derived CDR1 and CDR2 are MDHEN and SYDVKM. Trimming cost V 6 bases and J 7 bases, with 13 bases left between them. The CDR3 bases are TGTGCCAGCAGCCCCCCCCGCCTGGAGCAGTACTTC. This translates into CASSPPRLEQYF.

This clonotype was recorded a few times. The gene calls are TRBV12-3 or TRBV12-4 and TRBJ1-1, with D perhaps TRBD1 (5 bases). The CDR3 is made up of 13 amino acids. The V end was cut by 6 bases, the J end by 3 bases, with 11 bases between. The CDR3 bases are TGTGCCAGCAGCCTCCAGGGATACACTGAAGCTTTCTTT. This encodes CASSLQGYTEAFF.

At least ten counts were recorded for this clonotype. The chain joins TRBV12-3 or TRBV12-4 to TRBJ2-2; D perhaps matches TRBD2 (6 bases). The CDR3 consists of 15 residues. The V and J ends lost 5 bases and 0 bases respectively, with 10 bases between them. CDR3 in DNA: TGTGCCAGCAGTGTTAGCGGAGCGAACACCGGGGAGCTGTTTTTT. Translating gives CASSVSGANTGELFF.

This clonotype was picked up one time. CDR3 DNA sequence: TGTGCCAGCAGCTGGGACACGGAGACCCAGTACTTC. Its translation: CASSWDTETQYF. The rearrangement joins TRBV11-2 to TRBJ2-5; a weak D match, TRBD1 (6 bases). Between the trimmed V and J ends, which lost 4 bases and 5 bases, there was a span of 8 bases. The CDR3 consists of 12 residues. From germline, CDR1 is SGHAT and CDR2 FQNNGV.

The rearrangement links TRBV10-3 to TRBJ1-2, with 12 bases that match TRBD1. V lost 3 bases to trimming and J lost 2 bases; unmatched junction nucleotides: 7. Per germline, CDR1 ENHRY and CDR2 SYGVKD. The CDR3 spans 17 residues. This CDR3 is CAISDRDRGLENYGYTF. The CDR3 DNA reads TGTGCCATCAGTGACCGGGACAGGGGGCTAGAGAACTATGGCTACACCTTC.

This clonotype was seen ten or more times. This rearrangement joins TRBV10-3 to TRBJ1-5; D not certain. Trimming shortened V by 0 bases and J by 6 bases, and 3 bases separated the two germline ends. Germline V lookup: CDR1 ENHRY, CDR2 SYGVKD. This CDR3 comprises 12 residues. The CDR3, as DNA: TGTGCCATCAGTGAGTCGACTCAGCCCCAGCATTTT. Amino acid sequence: CAISESTQPQHF.

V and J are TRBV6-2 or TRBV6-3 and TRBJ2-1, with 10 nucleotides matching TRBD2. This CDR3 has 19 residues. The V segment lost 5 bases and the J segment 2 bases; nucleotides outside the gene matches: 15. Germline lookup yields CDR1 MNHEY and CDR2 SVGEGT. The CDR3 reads CASSPFTSGITGAYNEQFF. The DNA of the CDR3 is TGTGCCAGCAGTCCTTTTACTAGCGGGATAACCGGCGCCTACAATGAGCAGTTCTTC.

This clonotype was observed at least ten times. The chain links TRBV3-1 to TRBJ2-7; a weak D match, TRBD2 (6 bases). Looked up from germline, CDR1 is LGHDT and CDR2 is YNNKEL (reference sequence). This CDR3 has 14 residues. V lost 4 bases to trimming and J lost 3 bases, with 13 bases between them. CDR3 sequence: CASSPAGRDYEQYF. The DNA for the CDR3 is TGTGCCAGCAGCCCGGCGGGGAGAGACTACGAGCAGTACTTC.

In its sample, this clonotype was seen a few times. CDR3 DNA sequence: TGCAGCGTTGACGAGAGCACTTTGGGTGAGCAGTTCTTC. It translates to CSVDESTLGEQFF. V usage is TRBV29-1 and J usage is TRBJ2-1; no definite D call. The CDR3 extends over 13 amino acids. Germline V lookup: CDR1 SQVTM, CDR2 ANQGSEA. V lost 3 bases, J lost 9 bases, and 15 bases lay in between.

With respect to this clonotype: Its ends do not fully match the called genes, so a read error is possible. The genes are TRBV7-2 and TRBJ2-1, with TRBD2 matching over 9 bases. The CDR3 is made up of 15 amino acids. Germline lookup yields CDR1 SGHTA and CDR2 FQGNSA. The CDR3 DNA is TGTGCCAGCAGCCTAGCGGGGCCCTCCTACAATGAGCAGTTCTTC. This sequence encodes CASSLAGPSYNEQFF.

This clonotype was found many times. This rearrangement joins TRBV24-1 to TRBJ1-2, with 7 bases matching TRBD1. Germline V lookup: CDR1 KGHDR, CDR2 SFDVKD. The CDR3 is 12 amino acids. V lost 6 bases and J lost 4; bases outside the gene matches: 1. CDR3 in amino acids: CATSRQGYGYTF. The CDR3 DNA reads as TGTGCCACCAGTCGACAGGGCTATGGCTACACCTTC.

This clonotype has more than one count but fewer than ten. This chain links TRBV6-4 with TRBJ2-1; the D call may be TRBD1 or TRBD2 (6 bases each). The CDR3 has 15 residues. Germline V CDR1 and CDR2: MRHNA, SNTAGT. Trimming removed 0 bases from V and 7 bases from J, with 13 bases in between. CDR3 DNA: TGTGCCAGCAGTGACTCGAGGGGGGCCGGGAATGAGCAGTTCTTC. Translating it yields CASSDSRGAGNEQFF.

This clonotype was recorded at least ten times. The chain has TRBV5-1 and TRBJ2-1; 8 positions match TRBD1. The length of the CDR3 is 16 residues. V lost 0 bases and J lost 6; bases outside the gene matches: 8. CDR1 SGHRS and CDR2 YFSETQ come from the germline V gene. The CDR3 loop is CASSLDRGILGNEQFF. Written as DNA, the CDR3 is TGCGCCAGCAGCTTGGACAGGGGGATATTGGGCAATGAGCAGTTCTTC.

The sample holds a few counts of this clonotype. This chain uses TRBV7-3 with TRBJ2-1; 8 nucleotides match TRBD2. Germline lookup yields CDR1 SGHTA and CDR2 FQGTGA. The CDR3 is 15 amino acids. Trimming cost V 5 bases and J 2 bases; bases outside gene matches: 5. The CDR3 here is CASSRGRGAYNEQFF. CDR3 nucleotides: TGTGCCAGCAGCCGGGGGCGGGGGGCCTACAATGAGCAGTTCTTC.

The CDR3 bases are TGTGCCAGCAGCTTAGTAGGGGGTTACGTCTACGAGCAGTACTTC. Translation: CASSLVGGYVYEQYF. This sequence joins TRBV7-9 and TRBJ2-7, with D perhaps matching TRBD1 (6 bases). The CDR3 length is 15 residues. Germline lookup yields CDR1 SEHNR and CDR2 FQNEAQ (reference sequence). V was clipped by 1 base and J by 3 bases, with 13 bases between them.

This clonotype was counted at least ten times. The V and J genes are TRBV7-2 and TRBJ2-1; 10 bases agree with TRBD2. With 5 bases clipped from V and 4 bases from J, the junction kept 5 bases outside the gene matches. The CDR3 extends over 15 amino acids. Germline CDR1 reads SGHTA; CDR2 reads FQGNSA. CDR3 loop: CASSLGLAEYNEQFF. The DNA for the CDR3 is TGTGCCAGCAGCCTTGGACTAGCGGAATACAATGAGCAGTTCTTC.

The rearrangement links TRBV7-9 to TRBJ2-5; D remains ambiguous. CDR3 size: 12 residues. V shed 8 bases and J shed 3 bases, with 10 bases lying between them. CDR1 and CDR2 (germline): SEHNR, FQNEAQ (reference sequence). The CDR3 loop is CASGRFEETQYF. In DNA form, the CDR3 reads TGTGCCAGCGGCAGATTCGAAGAGACCCAGTACTTC. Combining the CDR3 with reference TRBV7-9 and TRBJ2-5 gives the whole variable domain DTGVSQNPRHKITKRGQNVTFRCDPISEHNRLYWYRQTLGQGPEFLTYFQNEAQLEKSRLLSDRFSAERPKGSFSTLEIQRTEQGDSAMYLCASGRFEETQYFGPGTRLLVL.

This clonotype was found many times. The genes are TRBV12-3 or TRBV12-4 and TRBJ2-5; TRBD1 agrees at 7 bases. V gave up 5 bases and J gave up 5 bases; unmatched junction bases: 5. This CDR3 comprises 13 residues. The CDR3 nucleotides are TGTGCCAGCAGTCCCGGGGACAGTGAGACCCAGTACTTC. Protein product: CASSPGDSETQYF.

CDR3 sequence (DNA): TGCAGTGCTGGACCGTCGGAGACCCAGTACTTC. Protein sequence: CSAGPSETQYF. The chain combines TRBV20-1 with TRBJ2-5, with no clear D. The CDR3 is 11 amino acids. V shed 5 bases and J shed 5 bases, with 9 bases lying between them. Germline V gene data show CDR1 as DFQATT and CDR2 as SNEGSKA (reference sequence).

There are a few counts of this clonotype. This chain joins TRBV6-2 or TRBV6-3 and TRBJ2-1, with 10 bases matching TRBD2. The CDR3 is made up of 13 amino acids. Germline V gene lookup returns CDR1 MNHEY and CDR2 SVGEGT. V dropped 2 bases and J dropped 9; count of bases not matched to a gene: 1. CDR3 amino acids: CASSYRTSGEQFF. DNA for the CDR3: TGTGCCAGCAGTTACCGGACTAGCGGTGAGCAGTTCTTC.

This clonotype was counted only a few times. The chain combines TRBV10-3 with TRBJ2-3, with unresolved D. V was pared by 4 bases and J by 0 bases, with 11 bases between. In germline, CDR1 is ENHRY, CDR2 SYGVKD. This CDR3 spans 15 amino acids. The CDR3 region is CAISAGEDSTDTQYF. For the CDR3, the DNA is TGTGCCATCAGTGCTGGGGAAGATAGCACAGATACGCAGTATTTT.